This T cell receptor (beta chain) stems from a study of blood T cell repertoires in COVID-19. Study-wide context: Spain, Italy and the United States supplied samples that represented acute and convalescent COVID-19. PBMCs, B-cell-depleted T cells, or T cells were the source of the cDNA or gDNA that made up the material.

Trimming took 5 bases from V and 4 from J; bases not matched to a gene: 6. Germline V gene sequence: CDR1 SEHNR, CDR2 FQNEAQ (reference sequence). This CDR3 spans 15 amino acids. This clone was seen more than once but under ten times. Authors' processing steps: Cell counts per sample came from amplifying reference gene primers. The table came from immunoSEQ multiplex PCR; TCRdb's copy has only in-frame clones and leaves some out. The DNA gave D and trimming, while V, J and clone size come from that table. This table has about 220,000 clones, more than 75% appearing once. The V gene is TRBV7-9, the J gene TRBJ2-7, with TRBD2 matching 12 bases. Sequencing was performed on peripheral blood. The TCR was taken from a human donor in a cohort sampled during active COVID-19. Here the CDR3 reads CASSQLAGGPYEQYF. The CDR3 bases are TGTGCCAGCAGCCAGCTAGCGGGAGGGCCTTACGAGCAGTACTTC. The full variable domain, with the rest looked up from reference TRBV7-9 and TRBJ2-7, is DTGVSQNPRHKITKRGQNVTFRCDPISEHNRLYWYRQTLGQGPEFLTYFQNEAQLEKSRLLSDRFSAERPKGSFSTLEIQRTEQGDSAMYLCASSQLAGGPYEQYFGPGTRLTVT.